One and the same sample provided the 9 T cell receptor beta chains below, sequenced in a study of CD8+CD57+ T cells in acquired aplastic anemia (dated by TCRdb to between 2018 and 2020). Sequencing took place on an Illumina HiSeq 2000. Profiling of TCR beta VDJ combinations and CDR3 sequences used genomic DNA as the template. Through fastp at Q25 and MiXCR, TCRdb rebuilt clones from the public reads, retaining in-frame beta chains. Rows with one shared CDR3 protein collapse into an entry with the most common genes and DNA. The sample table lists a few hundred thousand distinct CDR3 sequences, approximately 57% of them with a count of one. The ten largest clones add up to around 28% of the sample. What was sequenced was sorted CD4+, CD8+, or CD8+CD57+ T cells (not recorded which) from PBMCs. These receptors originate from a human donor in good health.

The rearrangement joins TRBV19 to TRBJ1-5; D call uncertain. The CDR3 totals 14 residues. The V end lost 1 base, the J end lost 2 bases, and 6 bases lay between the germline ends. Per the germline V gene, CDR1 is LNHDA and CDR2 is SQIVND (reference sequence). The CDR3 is CASSIVAGNQPQHF. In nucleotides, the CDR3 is TGTGCCAGTAGTATAGTGGCGGGCAATCAGCCCCAGCATTTT.

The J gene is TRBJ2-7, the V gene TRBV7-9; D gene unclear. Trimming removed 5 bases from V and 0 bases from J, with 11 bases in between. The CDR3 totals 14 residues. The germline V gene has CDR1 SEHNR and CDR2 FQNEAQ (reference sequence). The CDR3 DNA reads TGTGCCAGCAGCCTCCAGAGTTACTCCTACGAGCAGTACTTC. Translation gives CASSLQSYSYEQYF.

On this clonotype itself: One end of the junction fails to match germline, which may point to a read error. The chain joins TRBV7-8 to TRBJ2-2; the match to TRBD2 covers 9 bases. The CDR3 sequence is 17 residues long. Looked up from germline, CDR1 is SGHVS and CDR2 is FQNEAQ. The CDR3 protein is CASSFRAGGRNTGELSW. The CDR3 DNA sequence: TGTGCCAGCAGCTTCCGCGCGGGGGGGAGGAACACCGGGGAGCTGTCTTGG.

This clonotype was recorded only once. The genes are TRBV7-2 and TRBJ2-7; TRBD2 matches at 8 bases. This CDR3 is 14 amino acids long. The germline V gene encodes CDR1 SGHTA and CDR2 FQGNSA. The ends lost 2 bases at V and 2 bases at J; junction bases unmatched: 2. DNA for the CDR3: TGTGCCAGCAGCTTACCGGGGGGGGCCTACGAGCAGTACTTC. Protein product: CASSLPGGAYEQYF.

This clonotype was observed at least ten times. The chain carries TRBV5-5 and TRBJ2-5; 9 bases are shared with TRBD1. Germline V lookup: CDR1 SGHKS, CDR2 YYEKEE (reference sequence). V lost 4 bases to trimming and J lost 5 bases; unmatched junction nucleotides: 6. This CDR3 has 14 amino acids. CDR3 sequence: CASSTGTGRETQYF. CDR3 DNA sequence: TGTGCCAGCAGCACCGGGACAGGGCGGGAGACCCAGTACTTC.

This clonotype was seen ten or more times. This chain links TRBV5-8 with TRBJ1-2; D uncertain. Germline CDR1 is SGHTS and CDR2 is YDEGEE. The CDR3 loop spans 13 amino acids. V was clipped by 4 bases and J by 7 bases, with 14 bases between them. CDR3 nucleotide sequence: TGTGCCAGCAGCCCCCGCAGTCTGGGTGGCTACACCTTC. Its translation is CASSPRSLGGYTF.

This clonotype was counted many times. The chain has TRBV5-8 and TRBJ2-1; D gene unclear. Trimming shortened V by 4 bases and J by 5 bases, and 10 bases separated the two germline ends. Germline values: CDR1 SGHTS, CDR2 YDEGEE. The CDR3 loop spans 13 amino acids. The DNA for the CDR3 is TGTGCCAGCAGCCCCATAAATGACAATGAGCAGTTCTTC. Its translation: CASSPINDNEQFF.

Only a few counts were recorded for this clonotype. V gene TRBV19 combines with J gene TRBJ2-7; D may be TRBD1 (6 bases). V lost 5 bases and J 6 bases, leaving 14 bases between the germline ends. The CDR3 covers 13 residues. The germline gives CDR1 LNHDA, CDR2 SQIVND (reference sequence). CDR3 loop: CASSLVQGREQYF. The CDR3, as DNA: TGTGCCAGTAGTTTAGTCCAGGGGCGCGAGCAGTACTTC. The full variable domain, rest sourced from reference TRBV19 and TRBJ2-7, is DGGITQSPKYLFRKEGQNVTLSCEQNLNHDAMYWYRQDPGQGLRLIYYSQIVNDFQKGDIAEGYSVSREKKESFPLTVTSAQKNPTAFYLCASSLVQGREQYFGPGTRLTVT.

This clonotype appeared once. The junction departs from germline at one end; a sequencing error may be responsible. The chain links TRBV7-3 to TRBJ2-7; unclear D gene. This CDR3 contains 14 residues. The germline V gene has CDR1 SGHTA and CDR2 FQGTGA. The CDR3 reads CAGSSGLGPYEQCF. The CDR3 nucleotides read TGTGCCGGCAGCTCGGGTCTTGGGCCCTACGAGCAGTGCTTC.